Listed here are 6 T cell receptor beta chains from one sample, sequenced in a study of cytomegalovirus exposure and HLA in healthy donors. It was with 60 Vbeta and 13 Jbeta primers that the PCR ran. Data came from immunoSEQ multiplex PCR; TCRdb stores just in-frame clones and leaves some out. In the table there are under 100,000 clones, roughly 80% of which are singletons. Sequencing was performed on PBMCs. Receptors originate from a man aged 45-65 years in good health and CMV-seronegative.

V and J are TRBV11-2 and TRBJ2-7, with 9 bases lining up with TRBD1. The V gene's germline CDR1 is SGHAT and CDR2 FQNNGV. This CDR3 has 15 residues. V lost 5 bases and J lost 7; bases outside the gene matches: 12. The CDR3 here is CASSTNRGRGLEQYF. The CDR3 DNA reads as TGTGCCAGCAGCACAAACAGGGGGCGCGGGCTTGAGCAGTACTTC.

This clone was counted a single time. CDR3 sequence (DNA): TGCAAGGGAGGGGACGCTGAAGCTTTCTTT. Translation: CKGGDAEAFF. The rearrangement links TRBV20-1 to TRBJ1-1; D is possibly TRBD1 (5 bases). The CDR3 covers 10 residues. In germline, CDR1 is DFQATT, CDR2 SNEGSKA (reference sequence).

The chain combines TRBV4-3 with TRBJ2-5; 7 bases are shared with TRBD1. Germline V gene lookup returns CDR1 LGHNA and CDR2 YSLEER. The CDR3 extends over 16 amino acids. Losses at the gene ends were 3 bases for V and 0 bases for J; bases not matched to a gene: 7. CDR3 sequence reads: CASSQTGTAYQETQYF. Written as DNA, the CDR3 is TGCGCCAGCAGCCAGACCGGGACAGCTTACCAAGAGACCCAGTACTTC.

The chain carries TRBV19 and TRBJ1-5; a possible D gene is TRBD1 (5 bases). The CDR3 sequence is 15 residues long. The V gene lost 3 bases and the J gene lost 1 base, with 10 bases spanning the gap. The V gene's germline CDR1 is LNHDA and CDR2 SQIVND (reference sequence). The CDR3 DNA sequence: TGTGCCAGTAGTATCTTGGGGCAAAGCAATCAGCCCCAGCATTTT. Encoded protein: CASSILGQSNQPQHF.

This clone is a singleton in its sample. The J gene is TRBJ2-7, the V gene TRBV5-8; 7 positions agree with TRBD2. J gave up 6 bases and V 4 bases, and 10 bases lay outside the gene matches. There are 14 residues in the CDR3. Germline V gene sequence: CDR1 SGHTS, CDR2 YDEGEE. CDR3 nucleotide sequence: TGTGCCAGCAGCCCCCAAACGGGCGGGGGCGAGCAGTACTTC. Translated, it gives CASSPQTGGGEQYF.

This chain uses TRBV19 with TRBJ2-3, with 9 bases matching TRBD1. Germline CDR1 reads LNHDA; CDR2 reads SQIVND (reference sequence). The CDR3 consists of 16 residues. The junction had 9 bases not matched to a gene; V was cut back by 3 bases and J by 5 bases. For the CDR3, the DNA is TGTGCCAGTAGTATCGCCGGGACAGGGAATAGAGATACGCAGTATTTT. Translated: CASSIAGTGNRDTQYF.